This T cell receptor (beta chain) was sequenced during a study of blood T cell repertoires in COVID-19. Across the study: The samples span acute and convalescent COVID-19 from the United States, Italy and Spain. From T cells, B-cell-depleted T cells, or PBMCs came the material, which was cDNA or gDNA.

In the original workflow: Reference gene primer amplification gave nucleated cell count estimates. Repertoires were generated with immunoSEQ multiplex PCR, while TCRdb's copy carries only in-frame clones and drops some. The DNA was the basis for D and trimming; V, J and clone size are from that table. Of 250,000 to 350,000 clones in the sample, about 90% were seen once. This CDR3 has 16 residues. The ends lost 5 bases at V and 6 bases at J; junction bases unmatched: 13. Germline CDR1 reads SGHRS; CDR2 reads YFSETQ. Patients from Seattle were sampled longitudinally, starting during active infection. This chain joins TRBV5-1 and TRBJ1-3; TRBD1 matches 8 bases. The specimen was peripheral blood. The sequence was obtained from a woman between 50 and 59 years old with COVID-19, enrolled during active disease. For the CDR3, the DNA is TGCGCCAGCAGTAGCACCGGGACAGGCGGGGAAAACACCATATATTTT. Translation: CASSSTGTGGENTIYF.